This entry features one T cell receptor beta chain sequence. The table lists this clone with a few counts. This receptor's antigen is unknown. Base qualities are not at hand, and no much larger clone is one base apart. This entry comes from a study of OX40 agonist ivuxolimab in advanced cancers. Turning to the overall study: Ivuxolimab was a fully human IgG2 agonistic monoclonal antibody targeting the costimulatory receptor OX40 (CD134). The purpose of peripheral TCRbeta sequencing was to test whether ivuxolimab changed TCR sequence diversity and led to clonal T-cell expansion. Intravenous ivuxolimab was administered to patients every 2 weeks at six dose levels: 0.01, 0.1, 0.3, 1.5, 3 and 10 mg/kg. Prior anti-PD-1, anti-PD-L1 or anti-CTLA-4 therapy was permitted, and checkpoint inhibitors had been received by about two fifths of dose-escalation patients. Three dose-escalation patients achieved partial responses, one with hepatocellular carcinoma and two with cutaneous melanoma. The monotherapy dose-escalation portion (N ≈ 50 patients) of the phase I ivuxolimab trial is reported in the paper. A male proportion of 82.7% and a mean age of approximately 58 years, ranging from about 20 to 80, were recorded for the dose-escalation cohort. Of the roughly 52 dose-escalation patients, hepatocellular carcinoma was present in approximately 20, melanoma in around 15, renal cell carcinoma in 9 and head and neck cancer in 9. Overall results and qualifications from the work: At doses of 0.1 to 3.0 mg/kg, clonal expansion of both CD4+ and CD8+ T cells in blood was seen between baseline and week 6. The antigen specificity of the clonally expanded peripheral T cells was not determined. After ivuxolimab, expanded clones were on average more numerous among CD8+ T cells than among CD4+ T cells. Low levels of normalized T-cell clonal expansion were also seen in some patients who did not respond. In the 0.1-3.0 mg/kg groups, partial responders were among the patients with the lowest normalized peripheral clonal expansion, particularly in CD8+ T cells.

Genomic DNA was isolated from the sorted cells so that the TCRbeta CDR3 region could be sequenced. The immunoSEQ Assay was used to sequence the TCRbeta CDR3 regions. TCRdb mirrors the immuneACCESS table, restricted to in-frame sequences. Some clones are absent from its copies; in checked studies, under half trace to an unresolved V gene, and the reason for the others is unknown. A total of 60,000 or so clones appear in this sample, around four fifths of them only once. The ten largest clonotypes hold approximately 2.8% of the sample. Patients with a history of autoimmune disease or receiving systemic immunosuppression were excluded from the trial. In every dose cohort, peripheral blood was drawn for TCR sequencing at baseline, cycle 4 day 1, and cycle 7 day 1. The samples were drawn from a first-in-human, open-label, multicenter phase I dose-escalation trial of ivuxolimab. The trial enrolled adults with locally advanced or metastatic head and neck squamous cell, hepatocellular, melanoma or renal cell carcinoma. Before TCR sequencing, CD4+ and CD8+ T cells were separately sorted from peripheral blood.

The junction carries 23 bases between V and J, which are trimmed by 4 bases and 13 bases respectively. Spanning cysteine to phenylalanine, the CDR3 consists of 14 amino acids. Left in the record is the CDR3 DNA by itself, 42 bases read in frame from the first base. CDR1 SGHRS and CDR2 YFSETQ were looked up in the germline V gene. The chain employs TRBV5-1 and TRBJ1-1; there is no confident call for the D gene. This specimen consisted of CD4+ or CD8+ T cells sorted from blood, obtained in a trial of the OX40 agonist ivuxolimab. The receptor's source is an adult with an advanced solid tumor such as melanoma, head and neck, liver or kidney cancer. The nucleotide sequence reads TGCGCCAGCAGCCCTGGCTCCACCCTCGGGCTGGATTTCTTT. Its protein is CASSPGSTLGLDFF.